This T cell receptor (beta chain) was identified in a study of blood T cell repertoires in COVID-19. There are 14 residues in the CDR3. Germline V gene lookup returns CDR1 KGHSY and CDR2 FQNENV. The trim removed 6 bases at V and 9 bases at J, leaving 9 bases unmatched. The participants were between 18 and 89 years old and came from about two dozen US areas. This table comes from immunoSEQ multiplex PCR, and its TCRdb copy is limited to in-frame clones, with some not included. The data show 200,000 or so clones, 80% to 90% seen once. The sequenced sample was PBMCs or T cells enriched from blood (not recorded which). V usage is TRBV16 and J usage is TRBJ2-1; TRBD2 matches 9 bases. This TCR derives from a woman younger than 35 in a cohort exposed to, infected with or recovered from COVID-19 (not recorded which). The CDR3 here is CASRLGTSNFEQFF. CDR3 nucleotides: TGTGCCAGCAGACTAGGGACTAGCAACTTTGAGCAGTTCTTC. The full variable domain, its missing parts supplied by reference TRBV16 and TRBJ2-1, is GEEVAQTPKHLVRGEGQKAKLYCAPIKGHSYVFWYQQVLKNEFKFLISFQNENVFDETGMPKERFSAKCLPNSPCSLEIQATKLEDSAVYFCASRLGTSNFEQFFGPGTRLTVL.